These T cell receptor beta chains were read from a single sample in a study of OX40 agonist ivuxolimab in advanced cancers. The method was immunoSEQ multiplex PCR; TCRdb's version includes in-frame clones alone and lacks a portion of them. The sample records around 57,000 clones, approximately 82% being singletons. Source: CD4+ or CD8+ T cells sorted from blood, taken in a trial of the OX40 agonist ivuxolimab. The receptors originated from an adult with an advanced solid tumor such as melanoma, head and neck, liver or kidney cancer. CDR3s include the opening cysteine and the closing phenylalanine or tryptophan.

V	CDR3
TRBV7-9	CASSLGQDRARAEAFF
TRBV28	CASSSAQYSYEQYF
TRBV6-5	CASTTPSGANVLTF
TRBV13	CASSLLRAPPYTF
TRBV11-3	CASSKGLADTDTQYF
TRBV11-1	CASSLLLAGGINTGELFF
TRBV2	CASRGGLAGVFGGELFF
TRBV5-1	CASSRLAGTRTTGELFF
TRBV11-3	CASSSGLVPTKGQFF
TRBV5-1	CASRQQDYEQYF
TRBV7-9	CASSLSRLNTEAFF
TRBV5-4	CASSPARGHGYTF
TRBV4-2	CASSPQGGGEKLFF
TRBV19	CASTLAFIGAEAFF
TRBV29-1	CSVDGSGGPGETQYF
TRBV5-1	CASRPVGGGSYNEQFF
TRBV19	CASSSHAALWGYGYTF
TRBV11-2	CASKGLRTSGRDEQYF
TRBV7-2	CASSRERSYEQYF
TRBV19	CASSLGVNQPQHF
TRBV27	CASSLGREGRSGELFF
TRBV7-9	CASSSWREARDTQYF
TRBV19	CASRKGGLAGYNEQFF
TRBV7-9	CASSSDSNEQFF
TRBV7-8	CASSGIRVTGFGTEAFF
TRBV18	CASSPGAPGQPIQETQYF
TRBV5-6	CASSPLSGSHSYEQYF
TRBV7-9	CASSYGSARSYEQYF
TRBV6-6	CASRGERGQPQHF